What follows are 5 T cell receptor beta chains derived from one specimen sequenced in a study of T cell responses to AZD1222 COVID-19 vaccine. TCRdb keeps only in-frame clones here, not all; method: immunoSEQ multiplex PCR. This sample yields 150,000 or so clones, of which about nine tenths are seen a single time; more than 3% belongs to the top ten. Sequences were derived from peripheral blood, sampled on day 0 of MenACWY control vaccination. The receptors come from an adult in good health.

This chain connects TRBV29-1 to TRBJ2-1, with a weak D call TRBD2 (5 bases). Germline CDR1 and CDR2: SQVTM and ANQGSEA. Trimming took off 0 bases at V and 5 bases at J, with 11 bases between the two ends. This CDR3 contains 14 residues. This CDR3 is CSVEDEGLDNEQFF. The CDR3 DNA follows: TGCAGCGTTGAAGACGAGGGATTAGACAATGAGCAGTTCTTC.

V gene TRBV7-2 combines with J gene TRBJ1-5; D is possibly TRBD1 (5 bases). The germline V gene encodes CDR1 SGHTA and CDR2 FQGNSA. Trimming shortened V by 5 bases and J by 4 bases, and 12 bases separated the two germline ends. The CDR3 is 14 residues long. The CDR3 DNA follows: TGTGCCAGCAGCGGAGGGACGGTGAATCAGCCCCAGCATTTT. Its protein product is CASSGGTVNQPQHF.

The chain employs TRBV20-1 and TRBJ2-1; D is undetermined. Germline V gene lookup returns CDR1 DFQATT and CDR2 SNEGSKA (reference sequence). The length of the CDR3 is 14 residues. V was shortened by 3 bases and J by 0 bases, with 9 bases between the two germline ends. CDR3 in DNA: TGCAGTGCTAGTCTACTCGTCTCCTACAATGAGCAGTTCTTC. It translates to CSASLLVSYNEQFF.

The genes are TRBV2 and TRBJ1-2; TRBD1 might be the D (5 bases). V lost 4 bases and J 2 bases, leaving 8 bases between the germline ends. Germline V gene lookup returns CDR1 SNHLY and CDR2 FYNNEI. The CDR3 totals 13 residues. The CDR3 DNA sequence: TGTGCCAGCAGTGGAAGACAGAACTATGGCTACACCTTC. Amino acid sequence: CASSGRQNYGYTF.

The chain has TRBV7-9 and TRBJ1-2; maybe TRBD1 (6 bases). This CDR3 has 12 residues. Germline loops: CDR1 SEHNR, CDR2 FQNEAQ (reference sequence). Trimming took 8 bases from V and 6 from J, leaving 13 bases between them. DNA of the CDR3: TGTGCCAGCCGCCGAACAGGGAATGGCTACACCTTC. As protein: CASRRTGNGYTF.